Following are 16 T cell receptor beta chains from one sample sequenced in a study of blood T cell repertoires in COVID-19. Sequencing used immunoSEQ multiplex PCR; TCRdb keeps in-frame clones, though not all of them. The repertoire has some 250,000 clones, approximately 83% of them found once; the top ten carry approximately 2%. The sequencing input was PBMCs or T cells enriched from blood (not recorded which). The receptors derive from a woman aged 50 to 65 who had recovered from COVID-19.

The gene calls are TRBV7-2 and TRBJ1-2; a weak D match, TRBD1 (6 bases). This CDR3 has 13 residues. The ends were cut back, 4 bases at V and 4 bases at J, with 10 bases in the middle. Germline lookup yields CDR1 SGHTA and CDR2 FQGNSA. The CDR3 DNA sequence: TGTGCCAGCAGCTCCGACAGGTTCTATGGCTACACCTTC. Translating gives CASSSDRFYGYTF.

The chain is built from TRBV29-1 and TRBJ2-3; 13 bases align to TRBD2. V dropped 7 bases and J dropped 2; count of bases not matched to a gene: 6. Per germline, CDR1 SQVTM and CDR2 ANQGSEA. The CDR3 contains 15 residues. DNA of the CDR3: TGCAGCGGGACGGGACTAGCGGGAACCACAGATACGCAGTATTTT. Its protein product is CSGTGLAGTTDTQYF.

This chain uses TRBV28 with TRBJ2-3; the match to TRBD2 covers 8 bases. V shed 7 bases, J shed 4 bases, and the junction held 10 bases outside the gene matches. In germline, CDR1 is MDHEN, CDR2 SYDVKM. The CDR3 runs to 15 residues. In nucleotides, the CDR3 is TGTGCCAGCATTTCTGGTAGCGGGATGGCAGATACGCAGTATTTT. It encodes CASISGSGMADTQYF.

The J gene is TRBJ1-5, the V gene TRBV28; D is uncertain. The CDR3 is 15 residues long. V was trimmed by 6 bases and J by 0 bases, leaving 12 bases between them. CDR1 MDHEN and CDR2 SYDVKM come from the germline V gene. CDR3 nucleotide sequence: TGTGCCAGCAGGTTGGAGGGTTATAGCAATCAGCCCCAGCATTTT. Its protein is CASRLEGYSNQPQHF.

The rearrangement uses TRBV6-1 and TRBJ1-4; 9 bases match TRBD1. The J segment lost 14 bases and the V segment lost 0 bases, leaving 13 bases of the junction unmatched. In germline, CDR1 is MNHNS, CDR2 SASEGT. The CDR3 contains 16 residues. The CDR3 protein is CASSEAAGQGPSALFF. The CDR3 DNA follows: TGTGCCAGCAGTGAAGCGGCGGGACAGGGACCCTCCGCGCTGTTTTTT.

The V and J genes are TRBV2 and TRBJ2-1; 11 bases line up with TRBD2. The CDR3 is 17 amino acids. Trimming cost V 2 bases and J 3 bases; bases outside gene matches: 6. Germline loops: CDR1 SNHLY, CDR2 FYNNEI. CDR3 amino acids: CASSETLAGVGYNEQFF. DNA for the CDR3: TGTGCCAGCAGTGAAACACTAGCGGGAGTGGGCTACAATGAGCAGTTCTTC. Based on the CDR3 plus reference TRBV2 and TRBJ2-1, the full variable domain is EPEVTQTPSHQVTQMGQEVILRCVPISNHLYFYWYRQILGQKVEFLVSFYNNEISEKSEIFDDQFSVERPDGSNFTLKIRSTKLEDSAMYFCASSETLAGVGYNEQFFGPGTRLTVL.

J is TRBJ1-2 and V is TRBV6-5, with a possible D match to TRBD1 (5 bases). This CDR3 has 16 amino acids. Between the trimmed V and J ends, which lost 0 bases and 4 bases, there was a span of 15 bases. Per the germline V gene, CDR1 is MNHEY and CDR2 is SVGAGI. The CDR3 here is CASSYSVAGSTYGYTF. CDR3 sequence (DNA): TGTGCCAGCAGTTACTCGGTGGCAGGGTCGACCTATGGCTACACCTTC.

The CDR3 DNA is TGTGCCAGTAGTACCCCAGGGGGCACTCGCGGCTACACCTTC. This codes for CASSTPGGTRGYTF. The V gene is TRBV19, the J gene TRBJ1-2, with TRBD1 matching 8 bases. From germline, CDR1 is LNHDA and CDR2 SQIVND (reference sequence). The CDR3 totals 14 residues. The V segment lost 4 bases and the J segment 8 bases; nucleotides outside the gene matches: 9.

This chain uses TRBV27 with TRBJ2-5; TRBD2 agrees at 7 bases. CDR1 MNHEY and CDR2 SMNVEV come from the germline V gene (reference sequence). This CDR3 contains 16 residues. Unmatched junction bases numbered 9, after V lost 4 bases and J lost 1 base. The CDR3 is CASSYSSGDLQETQYF. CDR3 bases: TGTGCCAGCAGTTATTCGAGCGGGGACCTCCAAGAGACCCAGTACTTC.

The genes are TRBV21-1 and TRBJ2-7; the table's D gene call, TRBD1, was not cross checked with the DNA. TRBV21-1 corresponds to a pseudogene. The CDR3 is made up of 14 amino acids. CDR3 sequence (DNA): TGTGCCAGCAGCAAAGTGACACCCCTTTGGGAGCAGTACTTC. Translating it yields CASSKVTPLWEQYF.

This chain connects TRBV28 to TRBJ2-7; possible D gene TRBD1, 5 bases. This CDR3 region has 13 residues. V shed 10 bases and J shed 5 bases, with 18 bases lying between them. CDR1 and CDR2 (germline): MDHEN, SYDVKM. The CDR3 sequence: CATTPPGRDEQYF. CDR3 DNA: TGTGCCACTACCCCCCCCGGCAGGGACGAGCAGTACTTC.

CDR3 DNA: TGTGCCAGCAGGGACGGACAGGGGTTGAGAGATACGCAGTATTTT. This encodes CASRDGQGLRDTQYF. J is TRBJ2-3 and V is TRBV6-5, with 9 bases lining up with TRBD1. The CDR3 sequence is 15 residues long. The V gene's germline CDR1 is MNHEY and CDR2 SVGAGI. After removal of 6 bases from V and 5 bases from J, the junction contained 9 bases not matched to a gene.

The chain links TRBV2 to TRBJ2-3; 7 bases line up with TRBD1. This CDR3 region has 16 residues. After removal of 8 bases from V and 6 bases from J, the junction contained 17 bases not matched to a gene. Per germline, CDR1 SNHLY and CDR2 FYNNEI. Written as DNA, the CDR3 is TGTGCCAGCGCCCCCGACAGGGTGAGATCCCTTGATACGCAGTATTTT. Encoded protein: CASAPDRVRSLDTQYF. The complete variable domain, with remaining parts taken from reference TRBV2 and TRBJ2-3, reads EPEVTQTPSHQVTQMGQEVILRCVPISNHLYFYWYRQILGQKVEFLVSFYNNEISEKSEIFDDQFSVERPDGSNFTLKIRSTKLEDSAMYFCASAPDRVRSLDTQYFGPGTRLTVL.

The CDR3 nucleotides read TGTGCCAGCAGCTTAATGGACACAATGAACACTGAAGCTTTCTTT. Translation: CASSLMDTMNTEAFF. The genes are TRBV7-9 and TRBJ1-1; tentative D call: TRBD1 (5 bases). The CDR3 covers 15 residues. Germline values: CDR1 SEHNR, CDR2 FQNEAQ (reference sequence). Trimming pared 2 bases from V and 0 bases from J, leaving 10 bases between.

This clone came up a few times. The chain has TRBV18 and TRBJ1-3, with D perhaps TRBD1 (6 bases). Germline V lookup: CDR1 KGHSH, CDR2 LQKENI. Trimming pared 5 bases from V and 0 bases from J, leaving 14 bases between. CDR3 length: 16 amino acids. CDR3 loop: CASSSHRETSGNTIYF. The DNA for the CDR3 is TGTGCCAGCTCATCTCACAGGGAGACCTCTGGAAACACCATATATTTT.

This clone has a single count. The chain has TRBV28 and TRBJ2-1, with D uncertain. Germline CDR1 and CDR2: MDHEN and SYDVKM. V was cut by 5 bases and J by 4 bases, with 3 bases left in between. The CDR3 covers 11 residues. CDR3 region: CASSQYNEQFF. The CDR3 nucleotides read TGTGCCAGCAGTCAGTACAATGAGCAGTTCTTC.